Included here is one T cell receptor (beta chain) sequence, with context. The entry originates in a study of blood T cell repertoires in COVID-19. About the research overall: Spain, Italy and the United States supplied samples that represented acute and convalescent COVID-19.

In the original workflow: For nucleated cells, counts were estimated from reference gene primer amplification. Only in-frame clones appear in the TCRdb table, and some are missing; sequencing was by immunoSEQ multiplex PCR. V, J and clone size derive from that table, while D and trimming were established from the DNA sequence. This sample has 180,000 or so clones, with about 80% found just once. Everyone who took part was roughly 18 to 89 years old, and they came from about two dozen US areas. No more than 2 weeks before study entry, exposed participants had met a case of COVID-19. Trimming took 6 bases from V and 3 from J, leaving 13 bases between them. The length of the CDR3 is 13 residues. The germline gives CDR1 SQVTM, CDR2 ANQGSEA.

The sample comprised PBMCs or T cells enriched from blood (not recorded which). The receptor was derived from a man in his sixties who had been exposed to COVID-19. J is TRBJ2-3 and V is TRBV29-1; maybe TRBD1 (6 bases). The CDR3 nucleotides read TGCAGCGTCTACAGGGTGGGGACAGATACGCAGTATTTT. As protein: CSVYRVGTDTQYF.